Detailed here is one T cell receptor beta chain. Its antigen is not known. This entry belongs to a study of shared clonotypes between healthy human individuals. Study overall: Donors had three CD4 naive, three CD4 memory, two CD8 naive and one CD8 memory plate apiece. Study findings and constraints: Clonotype sharing among donors was thought likely to change with sequencing depth. Limited genetic and exposure-history diversity came from having few donors. Unshared clonotypes carried lower generation probabilities than those common to all four donors.

The CDR3 spans 13 residues. From germline, CDR1 is ENHRY and CDR2 SYGVKD. Trimming removed 6 bases at V and 15 bases at J, with 21 bases between. Sequencing was performed with immunoSEQ multiplex PCR; in TCRdb, only in-frame clones are kept and a portion is missing. The table lists 2 million to 2.5 million clones, 85% to 95% of them singletons, with approximately 0.41% in the top ten. Sequenced sample: naive CD4+ T cells from PBMCs. Subset in this sample: CD45RA+ positively selected. The chain has TRBV10-3 and TRBJ2-1, with D hard to call. This TCR was recovered from a man aged 18 to 30 in good health. Some clones in this sample may be carry-over from other donors' samples. The CDR3: CAIRDPRSPHPFF. CDR3 bases: TGTGCCATCAGGGATCCTCGGAGCCCCCACCCGTTCTTC.